This TCR beta chain was captured in a study of tumor-infiltrating lymphocytes in primary liver carcinoma. Overall study context: All patients, whether men or women, fell within 30 to 69 years of age.

About this clonotype itself: Its target is unknown.

Study results and caveats: Lower overlap was observed for tumor-adjacent and tumor-blood pairs relative to tumor region pairs.

Trimming took 6 bases from V and 10 from J, leaving 10 bases between them. The germline gives CDR1 MDHEN, CDR2 SYDVKM. This CDR3 contains 11 residues. Bulk tissue was left unsorted, and RNA and DNA were co-extracted from about 20-30 mg of it. Each participant had primary liver carcinoma, and surgical resection was the treatment. Production of TCR beta cDNA used around 460 ng total RNA together with a constant-region primer. Generation of the TCR beta libraries relied on three nested multiplex PCR rounds using slightly modified ARM-PCR. PCR rounds one and two used TRBV1-TRBV30 forward primers with a C-beta reverse primer for roughly 10 cycles each. Each CDR3 protein is one row after TCRdb ran MiXCR on the multiplex PCR reads. Of 85,000 to 100,000 distinct CDR3 sequences listed, just under 70% are singletons.

The receptor comes from a man aged 35 to 55 with primary liver carcinoma and hepatitis B virus infection. V and J are TRBV28 and TRBJ2-1; D gene ambiguous. Sequenced: tumor-adjacent normal liver tissue. DNA of the CDR3: TGTGCCAGCAGCCTTGAGGTAGAGCAGTTCTTC. It is translated as CASSLEVEQFF.